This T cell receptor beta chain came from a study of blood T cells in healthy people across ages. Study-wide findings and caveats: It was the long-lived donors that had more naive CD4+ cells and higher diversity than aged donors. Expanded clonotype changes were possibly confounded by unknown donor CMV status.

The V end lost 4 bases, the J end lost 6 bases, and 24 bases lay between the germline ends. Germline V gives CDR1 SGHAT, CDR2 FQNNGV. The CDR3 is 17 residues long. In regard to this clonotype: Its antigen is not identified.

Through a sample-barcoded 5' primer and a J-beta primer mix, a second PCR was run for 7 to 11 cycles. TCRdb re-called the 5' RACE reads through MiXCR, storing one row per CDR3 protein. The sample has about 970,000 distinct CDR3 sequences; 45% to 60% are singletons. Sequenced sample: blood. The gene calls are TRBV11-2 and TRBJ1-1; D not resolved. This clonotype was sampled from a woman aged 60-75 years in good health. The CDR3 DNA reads TGTGCCAGCAGCTCGCCCTATCTCCTGGCCCCGTCCTCTGAAGCTTTCTTT. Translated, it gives CASSSPYLLAPSSEAFF.